The 15 T cell receptor beta chains in this list originate from one sample, sequenced in a study of shared clonotypes between healthy human individuals. The repertoire was sequenced with immunoSEQ multiplex PCR; TCRdb's copy has only in-frame clones and lacks some. The data show more than 2 million clones, with about 95% seen just once and 0.13% held by the top ten. The sequencing sample was made of naive CD4+ T cells sorted from blood. Sample subset: CD45RA+ positively selected. Receptors were obtained from a man between 18 and 29 years old in good health.

The chain links TRBV13 to TRBJ1-6, with D possibly being TRBD1 (5 bases). V was trimmed by 4 bases and J by 7 bases, leaving 17 bases between them. Germline V lookup: CDR1 PRHDT, CDR2 FYEKMQ (reference sequence). The CDR3 is 16 residues long. The CDR3 protein is CASSWDPTGTNSPLHF. The CDR3 DNA sequence: TGTGCCAGCAGCTGGGATCCGACCGGGACCAATTCACCCCTCCACTTT.

This clone was observed a single time. The chain links TRBV18 to TRBJ2-5; 8 bases agree with TRBD1. CDR1 is KGHSH and CDR2 is LQKENI in the germline V gene. Trimming at V came to 3 bases and at J to 10 bases, leaving 13 bases not matched to a gene. The CDR3 spans 15 residues. This CDR3 is CASSPDRGARGGQYF. CDR3 bases: TGTGCCAGCTCACCCGACAGGGGTGCCAGGGGTGGCCAGTACTTC.

With respect to this clone: A read error is possible here, since a much larger clone lies one base away. Other DNA sequences of this sample code for an identical CDR3. The gene calls are TRBV5-1 and TRBJ2-7; 8 bases match TRBD2. This CDR3 has 15 residues. Germline values: CDR1 SGHRS, CDR2 YFSETQ. The V and J ends lost 4 bases and 6 bases, in that order; junction bases with no gene match: 12. CDR3 in amino acids: CASSLDPGGSVEQYF. CDR3 DNA sequence: TGCGCCAGCAGCCTGGATCCGGGAGGGTCGGTCGAGCAGTACTTC.

CDR3 sequence: CASSQEDGENSYEQYF. CDR3 coding DNA: TGCGCCAGCAGCCAAGAAGATGGGGAGAACTCCTACGAGCAGTACTTC. The chain couples TRBV4-3 to TRBJ2-7; the D gene is possibly TRBD2 (5 bases). The CDR3 sequence is 16 residues long. Between the trimmed V and J ends, which lost 0 bases and 0 bases, there was a span of 12 bases. Germline loops: CDR1 LGHNA, CDR2 YSLEER.

V usage is TRBV11-2 and J usage is TRBJ1-2, with TRBD1 matching over 7 bases. J was trimmed by 0 bases and V by 5 bases; bases with no gene match: 9. Germline-derived CDR1 and CDR2 are SGHAT and FQNNGV. This CDR3 contains 16 residues. The CDR3 spells CASSHIGDSPNYGYTF. CDR3 bases: TGTGCCAGCAGCCATATAGGGGACAGTCCTAACTATGGCTACACCTTC.

The genes are TRBV5-1 and TRBJ2-3; D is perhaps TRBD1 (5 bases). Trimming cost V 1 base and J 5 bases, with 11 bases left between them. The germline V gene has CDR1 SGHRS and CDR2 YFSETQ. The CDR3 extends over 14 amino acids. CDR3 nucleotide sequence: TGCGCCAGCAGCTTGCGGCAGGGCCAAGATACGCAGTATTTT. Amino acids: CASSLRQGQDTQYF. Full variable domain (outside the CDR3, taken from reference TRBV5-1 and TRBJ2-3): KAGVTQTPRYLIKTRGQQVTLSCSPISGHRSVSWYQQTPGQGLQFLFEYFSETQRNKGNFPGRFSGRQFSNSRSEMNVSTLELGDSALYLCASSLRQGQDTQYFGPGTRLTVL.

The rearrangement links TRBV20-1 to TRBJ2-7; perhaps TRBD2 as D (6 bases). The V gene's germline CDR1 is DFQATT and CDR2 SNEGSKA (reference sequence). The CDR3 loop spans 11 amino acids. V was cut by 7 bases and J by 2 bases, with 9 bases left in between. The CDR3 is CSGTGAYEQYF. The CDR3 coding sequence is TGCAGTGGGACGGGAGCCTACGAGCAGTACTTC.

J is TRBJ2-1 and V is TRBV7-3; 11 bases line up with TRBD1. Germline V CDR1 and CDR2: SGHTA, FQGTGA. The length of the CDR3 is 15 residues. After removal of 7 bases from V and 5 bases from J, the junction contained 7 bases not matched to a gene. CDR3: CASTVGQGADNEQFF. The CDR3 coding sequence is TGTGCCAGCACCGTCGGACAGGGGGCGGACAATGAGCAGTTCTTC.

The chain employs TRBV25-1 and TRBJ1-2, with no clear D. V shed 6 bases and J shed 4 bases, with 9 bases lying between them. Germline loops: CDR1 MGHDK, CDR2 SYGVNS. This CDR3 has 12 residues. The CDR3 sequence: CASSYRSYGYTF. The DNA of the CDR3 is TGTGCCAGCAGCTATCGCTCCTATGGCTACACCTTC.

The genes are TRBV10-1 and TRBJ2-7, with TRBD2 matching 14 bases. Germline-derived CDR1 and CDR2 are WNHNN and SYGVQD (reference sequence). Trimming at V came to 0 bases and at J to 7 bases, leaving 5 bases not matched to a gene. This CDR3 region has 16 residues. CDR3 sequence: CASSESTSGRAREQYF. DNA for the CDR3: TGCGCCAGCAGTGAGTCGACTAGCGGGAGGGCAAGGGAGCAGTACTTC.

This clone is a singleton in its sample. The chain employs TRBV7-9 and TRBJ1-1; the D is unclear. There are 14 residues in the CDR3. Germline CDR1 reads SEHNR; CDR2 reads FQNEAQ (reference sequence). The V gene lost 5 bases and the J gene lost 3 bases, with 13 bases spanning the gap. CDR3 bases: TGTGCCAGCAGCCCCCGCGAACCTGACACTGAAGCTTTCTTT. As protein: CASSPREPDTEAFF.

The V call is TRBV9, the J call TRBJ1-1, with 10 nucleotides matching TRBD1. Germline CDR1 is SGDLS and CDR2 is YYNGEE. The CDR3 contains 16 residues. Trimming at V came to 0 bases and at J to 5 bases, leaving 7 bases not matched to a gene. This CDR3 reads CASSVGPGTGVTEAFF. The CDR3 nucleotides are TGTGCCAGCAGCGTAGGGCCAGGGACAGGGGTTACTGAAGCTTTCTTT. The variable domain in full, with the rest retrieved from reference TRBV9 and TRBJ1-1, is DSGVTQTPKHLITATGQRVTLRCSPRSGDLSVYWYQQSLDQGLQFLIQYYNGEERAKGNILERFSAQQFPDLHSELNLSSLELGDSALYFCASSVGPGTGVTEAFFGQGTRLTVV.

J is TRBJ1-6 and V is TRBV5-4; D is perhaps TRBD1 (6 bases). The CDR3 is 14 amino acids. Looked up from germline, CDR1 is SGHNT and CDR2 is YYREEE (reference sequence). Trimming stripped 4 bases from V and 9 bases from J, with 14 bases between. CDR3 coding DNA: TGTGCCAGCAGCAGGGGGGGGGCCCTTTCACCCCTCCACTTT. Amino acid sequence: CASSRGGALSPLHF.

Details on this clone: This CDR3 is also generated by other DNA sequences in the sample. The genes are TRBV9 and TRBJ2-2; no firm D call. Germline CDR1 and CDR2: SGDLS and YYNGEE. The ends were cut back, 2 bases at V and 0 bases at J, with 5 bases in the middle. The CDR3 loop spans 14 amino acids. CDR3 bases: TGTGCCAGCAGCGTGGCCACGAACACCGGGGAGCTGTTTTTT. Its protein product is CASSVATNTGELFF. The full variable domain, completed using reference TRBV9 and TRBJ2-2, is DSGVTQTPKHLITATGQRVTLRCSPRSGDLSVYWYQQSLDQGLQFLIQYYNGEERAKGNILERFSAQQFPDLHSELNLSSLELGDSALYFCASSVATNTGELFFGEGSRLTVL.

As for this clone: The identical CDR3 is also encoded by other nucleotide sequences in the sample. V is TRBV6-1 and J is TRBJ1-5; a weak D match, TRBD1 (6 bases). V was trimmed by 4 bases and J by 4 bases, leaving 11 bases between them. This CDR3 is 14 amino acids long. Germline V gene sequence: CDR1 MNHNS, CDR2 SASEGT. This chain's CDR3 is CASSGQGSNQPQHF. CDR3 DNA sequence: TGTGCCAGCAGTGGCCAGGGGTCGAATCAGCCCCAGCATTTT.